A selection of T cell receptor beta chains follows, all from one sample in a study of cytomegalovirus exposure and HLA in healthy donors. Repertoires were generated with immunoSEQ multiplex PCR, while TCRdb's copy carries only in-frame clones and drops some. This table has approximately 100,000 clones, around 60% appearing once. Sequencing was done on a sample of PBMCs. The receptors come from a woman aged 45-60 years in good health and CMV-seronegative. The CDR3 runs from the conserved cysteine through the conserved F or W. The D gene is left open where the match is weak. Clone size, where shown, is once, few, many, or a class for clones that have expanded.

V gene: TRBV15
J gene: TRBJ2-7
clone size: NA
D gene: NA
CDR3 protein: CATSISRGASYEQYF
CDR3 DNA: TGTGCCACCAGCATCAGTCGGGGTGCTTCCTACGAGCAGTACTTC

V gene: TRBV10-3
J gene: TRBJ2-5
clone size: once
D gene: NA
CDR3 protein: CAISESLIPGEETQYF
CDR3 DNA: TGTGCCATCAGTGAGTCGCTGATCCCGGGGGAGGAGACCCAGTACTTC

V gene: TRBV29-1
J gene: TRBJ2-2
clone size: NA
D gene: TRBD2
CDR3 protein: CSARLAGGGVITGELFF
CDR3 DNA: TGCAGCGCCAGACTAGCGGGAGGCGGCGTTATCACCGGGGAGCTGTTTTTT

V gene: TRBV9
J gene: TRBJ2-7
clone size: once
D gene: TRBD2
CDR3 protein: CASSVEGGSEQYF
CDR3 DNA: TGTGCCAGCAGCGTAGAGGGAGGGAGCGAGCAGTACTTC

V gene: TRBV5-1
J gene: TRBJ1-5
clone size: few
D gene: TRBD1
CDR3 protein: CASSLDGQGHQPQHF
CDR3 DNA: TGCGCCAGCAGCTTGGATGGACAGGGCCATCAGCCCCAGCATTTT

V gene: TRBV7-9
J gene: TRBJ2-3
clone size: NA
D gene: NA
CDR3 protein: CASSEGRYLGPDTQYF
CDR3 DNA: TGTGCCAGCAGCGAGGGCCGATATCTGGGCCCAGATACGCAGTATTTT

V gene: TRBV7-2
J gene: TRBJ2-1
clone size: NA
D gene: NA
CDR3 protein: CASSLGASSVLNEQFF
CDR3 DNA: TGTGCCAGCAGCTTAGGGGCTAGCTCCGTACTAAATGAGCAGTTCTTC

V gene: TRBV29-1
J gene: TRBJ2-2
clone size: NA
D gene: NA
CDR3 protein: CSGDTPNTGELFF
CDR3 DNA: TGCAGCGGGGACACGCCGAACACCGGGGAGCTGTTTTTT

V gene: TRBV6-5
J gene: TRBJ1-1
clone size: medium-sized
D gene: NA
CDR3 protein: CASSYQGIGNTEAFF
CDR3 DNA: TGTGCCAGCAGTTACCAGGGTATTGGGAACACTGAAGCTTTCTTT

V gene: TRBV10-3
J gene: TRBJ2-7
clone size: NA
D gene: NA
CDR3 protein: CATLGDSHEQYF
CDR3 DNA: TGTGCCACCCTCGGGGACTCCCACGAGCAGTACTTC

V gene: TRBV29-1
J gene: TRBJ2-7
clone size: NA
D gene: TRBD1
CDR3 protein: CSVCRDSYYEQYF
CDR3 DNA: TGCAGCGTTTGCCGGGACAGTTATTACGAGCAGTACTTC

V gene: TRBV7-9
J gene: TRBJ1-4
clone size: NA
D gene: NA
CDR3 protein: CASTRFREKLFF
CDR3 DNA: TGTGCCAGCACGAGGTTTCGCGAAAAACTGTTTTTT

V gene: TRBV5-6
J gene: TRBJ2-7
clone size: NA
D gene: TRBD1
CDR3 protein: CASSQSPGTGNEQYF
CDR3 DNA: TGTGCCAGCAGCCAATCCCCCGGGACAGGGAACGAGCAGTACTTC

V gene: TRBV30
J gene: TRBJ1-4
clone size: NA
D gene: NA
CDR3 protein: CASAPGPAGEKLFF
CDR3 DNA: TGTGCCTCCGCCCCGGGCCCCGCGGGAGAAAAACTGTTTTTT

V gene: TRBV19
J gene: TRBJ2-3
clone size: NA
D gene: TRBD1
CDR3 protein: CASRTGGGRTDTQYF
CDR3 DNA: TGTGCCAGTAGGACAGGGGGCGGTCGCACAGATACGCAGTATTTT

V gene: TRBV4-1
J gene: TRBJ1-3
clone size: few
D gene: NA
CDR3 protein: CASSQDERTGNTIYF
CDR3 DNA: TGCGCCAGCAGCCAAGATGAGAGGACTGGAAACACCATATATTTT

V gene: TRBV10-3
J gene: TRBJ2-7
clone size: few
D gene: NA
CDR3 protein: CAISAPSYEQYF
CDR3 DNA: TGTGCCATCAGTGCTCCGTCCTACGAGCAGTACTTC

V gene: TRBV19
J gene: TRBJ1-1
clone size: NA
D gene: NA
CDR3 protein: CASSIDRLRGSTEAFF
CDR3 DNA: TGTGCCAGTAGTATAGATCGGCTCCGGGGTAGCACTGAAGCTTTCTTT

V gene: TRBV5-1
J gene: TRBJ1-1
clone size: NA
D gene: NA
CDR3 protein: CASSLEGPMRTEAFF
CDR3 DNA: TGCGCCAGCAGCTTGGAGGGGCCGATGAGGACTGAAGCTTTCTTT

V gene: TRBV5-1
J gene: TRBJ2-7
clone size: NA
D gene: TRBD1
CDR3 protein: CASSLNGGQGTYEQYF
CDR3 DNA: TGCGCCAGCAGCCTCAATGGGGGACAGGGAACCTACGAGCAGTACTTC

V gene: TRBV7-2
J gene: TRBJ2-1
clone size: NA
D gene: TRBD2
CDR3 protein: CASSFTGGGYNEQFF
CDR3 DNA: TGTGCCAGCAGCTTTACGGGAGGAGGATACAATGAGCAGTTCTTC

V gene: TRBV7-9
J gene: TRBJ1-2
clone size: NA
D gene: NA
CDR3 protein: CSSSLDLYGYTF
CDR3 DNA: TGTTCCAGCAGCTTAGATCTCTATGGCTACACCTTC